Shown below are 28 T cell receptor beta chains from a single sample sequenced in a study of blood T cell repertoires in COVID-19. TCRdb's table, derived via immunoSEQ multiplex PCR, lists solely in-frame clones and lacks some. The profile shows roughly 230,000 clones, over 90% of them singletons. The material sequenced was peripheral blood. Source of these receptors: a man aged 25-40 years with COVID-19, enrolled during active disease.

The CDR3 sequence: CASSEVENTEAFF. The CDR3 bases are TGTGCCAGCTCAGAGGTGGAGAACACTGAAGCTTTCTTT. The J gene is TRBJ1-1, the V gene TRBV18; D remains unclear. Germline CDR1 and CDR2: KGHSH and LQKENI. Deletions cut 5 bases from V and 1 base from J, with 8 bases between. CDR3 length: 13 amino acids.

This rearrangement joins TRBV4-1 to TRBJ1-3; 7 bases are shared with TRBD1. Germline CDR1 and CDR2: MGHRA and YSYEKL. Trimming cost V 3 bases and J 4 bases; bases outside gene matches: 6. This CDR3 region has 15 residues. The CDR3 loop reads CASSQNTGVGNTIYF. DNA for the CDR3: TGCGCCAGCAGCCAGAATACAGGGGTAGGAAACACCATATATTTT.

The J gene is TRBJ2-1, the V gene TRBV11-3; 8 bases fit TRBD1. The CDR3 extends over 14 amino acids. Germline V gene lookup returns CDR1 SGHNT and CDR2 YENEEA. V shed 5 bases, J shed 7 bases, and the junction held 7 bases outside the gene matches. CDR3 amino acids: CASSLRQGLNEQFF. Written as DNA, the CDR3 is TGTGCCAGCAGCCTAAGACAGGGGTTGAATGAGCAGTTCTTC.

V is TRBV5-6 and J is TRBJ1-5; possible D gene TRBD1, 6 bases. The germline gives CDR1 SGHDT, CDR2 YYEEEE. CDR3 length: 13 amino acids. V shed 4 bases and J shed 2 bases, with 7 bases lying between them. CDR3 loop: CASSPGGNQPQHF. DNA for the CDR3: TGTGCCAGCAGCCCAGGGGGCAATCAGCCCCAGCATTTT.

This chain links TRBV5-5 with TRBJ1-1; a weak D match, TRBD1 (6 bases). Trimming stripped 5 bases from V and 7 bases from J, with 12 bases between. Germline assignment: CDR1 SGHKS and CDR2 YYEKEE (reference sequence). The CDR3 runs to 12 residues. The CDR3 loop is CASSPTGFEAFF. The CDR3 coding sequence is TGTGCCAGCAGTCCTACAGGGTTTGAAGCTTTCTTT.

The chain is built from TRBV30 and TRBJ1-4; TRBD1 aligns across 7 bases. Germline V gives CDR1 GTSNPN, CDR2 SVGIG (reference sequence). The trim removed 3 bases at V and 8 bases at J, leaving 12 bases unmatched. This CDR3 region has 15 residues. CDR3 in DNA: TGTGCCTGGAGCGCAAGACAGGGTGTGGAGGAAAAACTGTTTTTT. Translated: CAWSARQGVEEKLFF.

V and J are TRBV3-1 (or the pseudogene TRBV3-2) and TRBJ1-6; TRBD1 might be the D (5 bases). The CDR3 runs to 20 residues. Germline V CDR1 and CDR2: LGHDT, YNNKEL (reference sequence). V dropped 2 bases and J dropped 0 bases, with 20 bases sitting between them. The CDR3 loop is CASSQKPLDSSSSYNSPLHF. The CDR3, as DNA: TGTGCCAGCAGCCAAAAGCCCCTAGACAGTTCGAGCTCCTATAATTCACCCCTCCACTTT.

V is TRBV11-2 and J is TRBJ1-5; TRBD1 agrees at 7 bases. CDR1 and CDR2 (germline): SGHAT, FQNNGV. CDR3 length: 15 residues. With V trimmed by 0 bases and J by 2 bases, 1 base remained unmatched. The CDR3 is CASSLDTGGNQPQHF. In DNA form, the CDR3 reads TGTGCCAGCAGCTTAGATACAGGGGGCAATCAGCCCCAGCATTTT.

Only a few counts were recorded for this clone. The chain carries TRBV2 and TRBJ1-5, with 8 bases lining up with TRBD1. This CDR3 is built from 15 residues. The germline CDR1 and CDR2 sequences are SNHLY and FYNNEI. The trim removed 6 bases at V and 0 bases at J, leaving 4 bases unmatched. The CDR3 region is CASSQGATSNQPQHF. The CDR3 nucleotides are TGTGCCAGCAGCCAGGGGGCCACTAGCAATCAGCCCCAGCATTTT.

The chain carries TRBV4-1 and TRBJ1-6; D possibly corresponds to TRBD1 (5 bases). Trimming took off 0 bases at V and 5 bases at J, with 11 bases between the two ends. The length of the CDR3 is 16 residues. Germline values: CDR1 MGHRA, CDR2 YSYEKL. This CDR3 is CASSQDLLGDNSPLHF. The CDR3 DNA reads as TGCGCCAGCAGCCAAGACCTGCTAGGGGATAATTCACCCCTCCACTTT.

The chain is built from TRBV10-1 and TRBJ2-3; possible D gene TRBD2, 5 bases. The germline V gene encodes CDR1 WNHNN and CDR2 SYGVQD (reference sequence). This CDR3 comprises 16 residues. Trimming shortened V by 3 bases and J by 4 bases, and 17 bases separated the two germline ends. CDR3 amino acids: CASSEPGPAGADTQYF. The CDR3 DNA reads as TGCGCCAGCAGTGAACCGGGCCCCGCGGGTGCAGATACGCAGTATTTT.

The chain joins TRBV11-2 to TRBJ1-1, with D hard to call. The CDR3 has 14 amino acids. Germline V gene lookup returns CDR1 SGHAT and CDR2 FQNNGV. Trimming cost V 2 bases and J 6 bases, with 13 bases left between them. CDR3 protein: CASSLISVEPEAFF. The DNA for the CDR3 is TGTGCCAGCAGCTTAATATCCGTGGAGCCTGAAGCTTTCTTT.

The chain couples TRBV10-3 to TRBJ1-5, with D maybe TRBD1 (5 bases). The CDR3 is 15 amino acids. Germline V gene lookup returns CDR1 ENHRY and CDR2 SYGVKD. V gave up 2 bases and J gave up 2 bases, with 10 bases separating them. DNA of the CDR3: TGTGCCATCAGTGAGCAGGGTTTAGGCAATCAGCCCCAGCATTTT. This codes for CAISEQGLGNQPQHF.

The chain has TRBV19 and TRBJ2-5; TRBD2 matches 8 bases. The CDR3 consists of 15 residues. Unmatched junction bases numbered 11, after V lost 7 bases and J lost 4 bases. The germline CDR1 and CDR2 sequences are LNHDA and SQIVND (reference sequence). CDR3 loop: CASNRAGVVGETQYF. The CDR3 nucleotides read TGTGCCAGTAATCGAGCGGGGGTTGTCGGAGAGACCCAGTACTTC. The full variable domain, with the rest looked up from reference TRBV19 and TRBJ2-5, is DGGITQSPKYLFRKEGQNVTLSCEQNLNHDAMYWYRQDPGQGLRLIYYSQIVNDFQKGDIAEGYSVSREKKESFPLTVTSAQKNPTAFYLCASNRAGVVGETQYFGPGTRLLVL.

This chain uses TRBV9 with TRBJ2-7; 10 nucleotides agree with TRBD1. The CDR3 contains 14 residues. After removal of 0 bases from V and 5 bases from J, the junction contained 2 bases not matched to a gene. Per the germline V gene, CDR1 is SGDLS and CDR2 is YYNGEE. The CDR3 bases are TGTGCCAGCAGCGTAGGGGGACAGGGGAACGAGCAGTACTTC. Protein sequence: CASSVGGQGNEQYF.

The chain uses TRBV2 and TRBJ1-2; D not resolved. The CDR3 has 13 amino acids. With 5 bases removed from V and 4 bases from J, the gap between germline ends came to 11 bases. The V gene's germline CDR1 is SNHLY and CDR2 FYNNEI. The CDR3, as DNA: TGTGCCAGCAGTACCTCCGGGAGCTATGGCTACACCTTC. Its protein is CASSTSGSYGYTF.

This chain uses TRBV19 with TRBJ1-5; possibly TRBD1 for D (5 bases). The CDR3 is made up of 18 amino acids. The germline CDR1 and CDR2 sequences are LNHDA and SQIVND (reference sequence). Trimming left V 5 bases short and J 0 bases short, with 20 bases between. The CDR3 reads CASSPNVPGYVSNQPQHF. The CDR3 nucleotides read TGTGCCAGTAGTCCGAACGTCCCAGGGTATGTTAGCAATCAGCCCCAGCATTTT.

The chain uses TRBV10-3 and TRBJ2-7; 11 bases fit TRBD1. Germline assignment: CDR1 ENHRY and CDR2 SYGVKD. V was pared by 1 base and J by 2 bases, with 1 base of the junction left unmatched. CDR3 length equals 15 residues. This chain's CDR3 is CAISEWGQGAYEQYF. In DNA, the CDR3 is TGTGCCATCAGTGAGTGGGGACAGGGGGCCTACGAGCAGTACTTC.

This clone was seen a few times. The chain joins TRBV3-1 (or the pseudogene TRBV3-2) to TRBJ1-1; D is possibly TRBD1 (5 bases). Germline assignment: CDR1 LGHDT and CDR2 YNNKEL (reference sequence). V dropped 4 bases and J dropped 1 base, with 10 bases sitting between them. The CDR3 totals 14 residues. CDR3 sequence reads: CASSPQTANTEAFF. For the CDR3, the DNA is TGTGCCAGCAGCCCTCAGACAGCGAACACTGAAGCTTTCTTT.

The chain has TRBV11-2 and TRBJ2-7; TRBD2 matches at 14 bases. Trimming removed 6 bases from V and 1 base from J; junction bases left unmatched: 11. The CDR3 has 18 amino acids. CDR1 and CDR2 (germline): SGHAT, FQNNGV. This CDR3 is CASSRATSGGAGSYEQYF. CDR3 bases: TGTGCCAGCAGTCGCGCGACTAGCGGGGGGGCCGGATCCTACGAGCAGTACTTC.

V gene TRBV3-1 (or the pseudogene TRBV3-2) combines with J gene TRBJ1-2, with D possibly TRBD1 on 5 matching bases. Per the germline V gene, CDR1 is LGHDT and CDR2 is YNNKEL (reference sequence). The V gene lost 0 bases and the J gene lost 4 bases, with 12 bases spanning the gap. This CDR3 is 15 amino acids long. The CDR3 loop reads CASSQEGLRGYGYTF. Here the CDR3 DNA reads TGTGCCAGCAGCCAAGAGGGGCTCCGCGGCTATGGCTACACCTTC.

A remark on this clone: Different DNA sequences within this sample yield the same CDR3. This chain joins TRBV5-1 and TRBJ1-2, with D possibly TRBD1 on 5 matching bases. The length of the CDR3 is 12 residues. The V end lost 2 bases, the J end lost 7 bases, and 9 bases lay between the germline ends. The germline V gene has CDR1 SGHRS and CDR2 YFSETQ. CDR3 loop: CASSFQGIGYTF. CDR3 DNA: TGCGCCAGCAGCTTCCAGGGAATTGGCTACACCTTC.

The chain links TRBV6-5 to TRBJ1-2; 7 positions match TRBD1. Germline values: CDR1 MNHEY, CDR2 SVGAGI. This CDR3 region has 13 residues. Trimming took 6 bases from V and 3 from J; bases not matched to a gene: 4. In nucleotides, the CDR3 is TGTGCCAGCAGGTGGCAGGGGGACTATGGCTACACCTTC. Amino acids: CASRWQGDYGYTF.

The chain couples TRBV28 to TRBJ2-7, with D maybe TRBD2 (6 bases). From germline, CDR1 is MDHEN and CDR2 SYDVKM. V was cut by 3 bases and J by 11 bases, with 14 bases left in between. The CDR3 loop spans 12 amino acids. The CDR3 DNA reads TGTGCCAGCAGTTTGGGATGGGACTCTGAGTACTTC. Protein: CASSLGWDSEYF.

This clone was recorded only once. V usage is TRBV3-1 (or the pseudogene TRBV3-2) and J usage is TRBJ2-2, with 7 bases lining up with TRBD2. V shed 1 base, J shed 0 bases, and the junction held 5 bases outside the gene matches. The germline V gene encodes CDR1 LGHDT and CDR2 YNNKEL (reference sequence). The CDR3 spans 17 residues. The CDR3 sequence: CASSQVSGGANTGELFF. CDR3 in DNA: TGTGCCAGCAGCCAAGTTTCGGGGGGAGCGAACACCGGGGAGCTGTTTTTT.

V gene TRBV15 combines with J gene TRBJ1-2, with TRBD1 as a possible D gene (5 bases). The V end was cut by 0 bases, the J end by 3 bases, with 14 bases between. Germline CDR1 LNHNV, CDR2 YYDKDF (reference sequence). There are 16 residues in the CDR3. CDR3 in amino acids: CATSRDWQGNHYGYTF. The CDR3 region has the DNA TGTGCCACCAGCAGAGATTGGCAGGGAAACCACTATGGCTACACCTTC.

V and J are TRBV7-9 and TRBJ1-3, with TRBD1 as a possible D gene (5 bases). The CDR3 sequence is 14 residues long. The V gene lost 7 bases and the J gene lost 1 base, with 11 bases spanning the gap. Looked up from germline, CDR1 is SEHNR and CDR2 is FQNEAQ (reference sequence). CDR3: CASNLKGSGNTIYF. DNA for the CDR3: TGTGCCAGCAACCTGAAGGGGTCTGGAAACACCATATATTTT.

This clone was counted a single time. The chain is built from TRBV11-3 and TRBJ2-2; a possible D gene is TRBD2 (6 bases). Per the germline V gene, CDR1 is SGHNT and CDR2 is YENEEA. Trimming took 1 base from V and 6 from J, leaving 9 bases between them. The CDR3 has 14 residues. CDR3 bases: TGTGCCAGCAGCTTAGGCGGGGTCGCCGGGGAGCTGTTTTTT. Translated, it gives CASSLGGVAGELFF. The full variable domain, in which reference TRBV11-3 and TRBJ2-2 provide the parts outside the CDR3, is EAGVVQSPRYKIIEKKQPVAFWCNPISGHNTLYWYLQNLGQGPELLIRYENEEAVDDSQLPKDRFSAERLKGVDSTLKIQPAELGDSAVYLCASSLGGVAGELFFGEGSRLTVL.